This TCR beta chain was captured by sequencing in a study of graft-versus-host responses after intestinal transplantation. Only in-frame clones appear in the TCRdb table, and some are missing; sequencing was by immunoSEQ multiplex PCR. The data hold about 40,000 clones, with roughly 91% observed a single time. The CDR3 is 15 residues long. V dropped 7 bases and J dropped 3 bases, with 19 bases sitting between them. The germline V gene encodes CDR1 MNHEY and CDR2 SVGAGI. This sequence was found in a human patient who received an intestinal transplant, so some T cells may come from the graft donor. The J gene is TRBJ2-7, the V gene TRBV6-5; possible D gene TRBD1, 5 bases. This sample comprised PBMCs, obtained roughly 270 days after transplant. CDR3 region: CASTRRMTENYEQYF. The CDR3 DNA reads TGTGCCAGCACCCGCCGCATGACAGAAAACTACGAGCAGTACTTC.